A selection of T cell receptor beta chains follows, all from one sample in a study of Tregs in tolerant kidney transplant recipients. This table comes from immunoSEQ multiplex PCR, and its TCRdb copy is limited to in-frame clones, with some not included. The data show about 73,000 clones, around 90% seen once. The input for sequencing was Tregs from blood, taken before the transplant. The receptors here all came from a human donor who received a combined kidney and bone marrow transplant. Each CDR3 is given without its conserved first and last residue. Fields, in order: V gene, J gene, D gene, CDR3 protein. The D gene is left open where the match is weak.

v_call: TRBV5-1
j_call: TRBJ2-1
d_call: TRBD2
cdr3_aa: ASSLVRLGGLASMDEQF

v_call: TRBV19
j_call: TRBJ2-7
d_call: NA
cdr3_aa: ASSMGPAYEQY

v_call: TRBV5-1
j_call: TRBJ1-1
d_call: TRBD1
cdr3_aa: ANSFQGAEGTEAF

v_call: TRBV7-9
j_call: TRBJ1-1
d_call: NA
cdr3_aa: ASSFSGVTEAF

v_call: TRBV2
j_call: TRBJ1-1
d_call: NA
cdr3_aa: ASSVGGGTEAF

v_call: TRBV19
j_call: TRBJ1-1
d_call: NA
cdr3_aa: ASSTAQGGWGEAF

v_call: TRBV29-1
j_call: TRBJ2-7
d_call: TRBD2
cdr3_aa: SVETSPTYEQY

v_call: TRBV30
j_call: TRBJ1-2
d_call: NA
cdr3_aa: AWSGASGQRNYGYT

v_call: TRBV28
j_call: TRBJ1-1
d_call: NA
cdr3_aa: ASSLTHTEAF

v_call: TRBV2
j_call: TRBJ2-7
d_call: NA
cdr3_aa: ASSVLTGYEQY

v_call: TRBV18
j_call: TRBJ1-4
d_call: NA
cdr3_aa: ASSPRIGTNEKLF

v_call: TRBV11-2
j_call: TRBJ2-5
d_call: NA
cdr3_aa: ASSRTPEGLRKETQY

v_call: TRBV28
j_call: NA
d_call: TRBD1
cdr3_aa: ASSHRGSSYEQY

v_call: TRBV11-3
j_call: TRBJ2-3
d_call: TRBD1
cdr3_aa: ASSHGQGMATQY

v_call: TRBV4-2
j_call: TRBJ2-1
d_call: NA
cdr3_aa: ASSQDYTRTNEQF

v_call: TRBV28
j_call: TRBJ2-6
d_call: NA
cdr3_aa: ASTERFGSSGANVLT

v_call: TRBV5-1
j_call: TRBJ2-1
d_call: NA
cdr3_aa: ASSLGVGYNEQF

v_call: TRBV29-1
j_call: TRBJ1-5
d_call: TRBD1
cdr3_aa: SVARDRYQPQH

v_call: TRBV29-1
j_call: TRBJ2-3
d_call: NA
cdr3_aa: SVEPVAADTQY

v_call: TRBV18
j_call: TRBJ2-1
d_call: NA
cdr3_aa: ASSPGTDEQF

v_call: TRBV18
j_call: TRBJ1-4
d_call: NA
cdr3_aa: ASSNWANEKLF

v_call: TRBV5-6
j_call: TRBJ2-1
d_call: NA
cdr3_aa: ASSRGSEQF

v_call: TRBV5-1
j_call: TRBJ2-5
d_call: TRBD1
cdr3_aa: ASSYNRGETQY

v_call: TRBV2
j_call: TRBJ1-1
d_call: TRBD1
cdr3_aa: ASNVPATGLNTEAF

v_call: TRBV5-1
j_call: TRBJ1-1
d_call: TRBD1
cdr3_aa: ASSSGQGAGMNTEAF

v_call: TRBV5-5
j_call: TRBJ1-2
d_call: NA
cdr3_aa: ASSFDMDYGYT

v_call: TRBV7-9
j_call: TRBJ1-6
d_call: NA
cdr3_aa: ASSLSAASQAPLH

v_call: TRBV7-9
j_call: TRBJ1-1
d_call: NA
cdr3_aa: ASIKPDANTEAF

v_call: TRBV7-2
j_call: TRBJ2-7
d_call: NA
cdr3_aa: ASSSSRAPGSEQY

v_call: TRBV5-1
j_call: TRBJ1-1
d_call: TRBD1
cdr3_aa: ASSPGGAGREAF

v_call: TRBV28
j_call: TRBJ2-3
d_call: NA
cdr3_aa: ASSPPLTGSIGTQY

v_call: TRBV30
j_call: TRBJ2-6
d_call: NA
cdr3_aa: AWSYSGANVLT

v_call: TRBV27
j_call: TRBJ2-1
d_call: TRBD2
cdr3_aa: ASRTRQLAVNNEQF

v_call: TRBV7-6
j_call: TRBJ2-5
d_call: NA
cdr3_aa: ASSLFQGPLFQETQY

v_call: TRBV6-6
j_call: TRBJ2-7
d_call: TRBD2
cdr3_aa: ASSGGTSGSYEQY

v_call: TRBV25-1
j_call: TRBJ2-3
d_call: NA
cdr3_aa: ASRAGLEADTQY

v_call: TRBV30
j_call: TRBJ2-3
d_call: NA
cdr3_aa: AWRIWGADTQY

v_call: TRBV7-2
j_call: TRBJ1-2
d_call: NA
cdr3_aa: ASSLSFADSNYGYT

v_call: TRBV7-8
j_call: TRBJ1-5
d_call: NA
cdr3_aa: ASSLGSLSEPQH

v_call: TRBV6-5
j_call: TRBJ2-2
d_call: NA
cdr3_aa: ASSYGSVNTGELF

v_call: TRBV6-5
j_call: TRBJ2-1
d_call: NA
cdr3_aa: ASSLSDGLNEQF

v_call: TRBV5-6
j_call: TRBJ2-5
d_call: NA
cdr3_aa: ASSQPGSKETQY

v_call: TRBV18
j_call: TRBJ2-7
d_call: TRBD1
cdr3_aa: ASSPLGQGSYEQY

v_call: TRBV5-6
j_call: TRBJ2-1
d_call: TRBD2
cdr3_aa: ASSFRAGVLGNEQF

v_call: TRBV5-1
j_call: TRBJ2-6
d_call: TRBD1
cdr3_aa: ASSLVATGGLSGANVLT

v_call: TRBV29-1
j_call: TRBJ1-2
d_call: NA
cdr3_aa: SVERESYGYT

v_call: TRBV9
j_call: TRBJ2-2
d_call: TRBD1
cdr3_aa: ASSVGTGGPGELF

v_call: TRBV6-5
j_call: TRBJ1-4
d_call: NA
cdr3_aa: ASSGGQDREKLF

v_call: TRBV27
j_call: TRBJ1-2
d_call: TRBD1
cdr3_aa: ASSAGTGGLGYT

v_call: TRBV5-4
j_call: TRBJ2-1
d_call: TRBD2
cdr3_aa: ASSLAGGKNEQF

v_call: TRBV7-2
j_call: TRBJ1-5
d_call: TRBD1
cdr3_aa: ASSLAGTANQPQH

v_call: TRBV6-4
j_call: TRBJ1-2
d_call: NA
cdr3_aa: ASSWRGGYT

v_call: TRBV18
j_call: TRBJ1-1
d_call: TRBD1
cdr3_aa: ASSPPGTGGTEAF

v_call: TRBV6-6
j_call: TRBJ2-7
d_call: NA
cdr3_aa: ASRGIQSSYEQY

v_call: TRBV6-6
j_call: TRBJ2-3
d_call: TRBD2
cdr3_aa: ASSYSPSGNTDTQY

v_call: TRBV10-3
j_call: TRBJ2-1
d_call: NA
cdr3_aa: AIKGGVVDNEQF

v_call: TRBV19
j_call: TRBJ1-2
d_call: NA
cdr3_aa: ASGYQANYGYT

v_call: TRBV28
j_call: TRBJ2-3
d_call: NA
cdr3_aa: ASRVQTSTDTQY